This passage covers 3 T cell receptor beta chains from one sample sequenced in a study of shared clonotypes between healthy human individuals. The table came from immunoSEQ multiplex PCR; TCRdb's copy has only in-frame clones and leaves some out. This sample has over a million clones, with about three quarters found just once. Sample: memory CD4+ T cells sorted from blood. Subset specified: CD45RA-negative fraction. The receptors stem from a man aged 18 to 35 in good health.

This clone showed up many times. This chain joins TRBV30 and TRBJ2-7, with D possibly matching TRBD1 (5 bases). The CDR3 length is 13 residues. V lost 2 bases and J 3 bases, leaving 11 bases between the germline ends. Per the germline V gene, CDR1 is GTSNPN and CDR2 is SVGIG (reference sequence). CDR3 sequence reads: CAWSPGHIYEQYF. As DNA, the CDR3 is TGTGCCTGGAGTCCTGGACATATCTACGAGCAGTACTTC.

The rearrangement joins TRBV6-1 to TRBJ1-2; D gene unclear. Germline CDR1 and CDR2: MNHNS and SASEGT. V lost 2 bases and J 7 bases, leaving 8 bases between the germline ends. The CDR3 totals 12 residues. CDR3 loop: CASSELGLGYTF. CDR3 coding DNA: TGTGCCAGCAGTGAACTCGGGCTTGGCTACACCTTC.

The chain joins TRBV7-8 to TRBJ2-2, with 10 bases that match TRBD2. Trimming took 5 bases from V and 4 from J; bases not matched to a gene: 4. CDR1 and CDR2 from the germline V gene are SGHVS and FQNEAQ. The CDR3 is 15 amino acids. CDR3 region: CASSLRLAGTGELFF. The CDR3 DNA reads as TGTGCCAGCAGCCTTCGACTAGCGGGCACCGGGGAGCTGTTTTTT.